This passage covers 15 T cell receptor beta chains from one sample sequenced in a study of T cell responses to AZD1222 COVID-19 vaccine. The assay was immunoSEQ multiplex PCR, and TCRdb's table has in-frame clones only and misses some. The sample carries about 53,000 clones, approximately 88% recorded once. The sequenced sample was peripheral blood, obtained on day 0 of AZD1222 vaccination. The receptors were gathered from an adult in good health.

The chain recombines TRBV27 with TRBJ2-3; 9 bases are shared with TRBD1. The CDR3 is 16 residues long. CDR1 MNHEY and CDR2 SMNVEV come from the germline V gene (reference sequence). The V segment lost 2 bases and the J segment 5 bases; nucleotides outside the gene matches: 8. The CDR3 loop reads CASSLMRRGQGDTQYF. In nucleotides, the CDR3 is TGTGCCAGCAGTTTAATGCGCAGGGGACAGGGAGATACGCAGTATTTT.

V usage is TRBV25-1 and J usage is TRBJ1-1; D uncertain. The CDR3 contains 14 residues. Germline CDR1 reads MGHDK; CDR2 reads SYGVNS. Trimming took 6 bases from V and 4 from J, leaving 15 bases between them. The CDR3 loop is CASSPHLAGTEAFF. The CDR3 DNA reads TGTGCCAGCAGCCCGCACCTCGCGGGCACTGAAGCTTTCTTT.

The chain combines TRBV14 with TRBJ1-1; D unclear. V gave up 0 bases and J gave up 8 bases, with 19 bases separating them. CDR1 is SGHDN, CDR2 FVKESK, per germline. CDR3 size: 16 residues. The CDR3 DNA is TGTGCCAGCAGCCAAGACGCTCAGACAATACCCGACGAAGCTTTCTTT. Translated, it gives CASSQDAQTIPDEAFF.

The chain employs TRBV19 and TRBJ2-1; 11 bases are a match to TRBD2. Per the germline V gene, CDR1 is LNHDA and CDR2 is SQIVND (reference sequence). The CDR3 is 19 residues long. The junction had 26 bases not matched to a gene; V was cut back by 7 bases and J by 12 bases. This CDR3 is CASMGGASTGTSGPLRQFF. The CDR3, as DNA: TGTGCCAGTATGGGGGGAGCTAGTACCGGGACTAGCGGACCCCTCAGGCAGTTCTTC.

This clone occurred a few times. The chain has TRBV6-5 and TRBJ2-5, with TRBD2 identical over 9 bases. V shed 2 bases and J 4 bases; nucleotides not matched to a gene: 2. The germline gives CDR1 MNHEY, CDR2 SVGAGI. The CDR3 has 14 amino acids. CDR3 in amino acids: CASSYALAGETQYF. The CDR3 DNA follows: TGTGCCAGCAGTTACGCACTAGCGGGAGAGACCCAGTACTTC.

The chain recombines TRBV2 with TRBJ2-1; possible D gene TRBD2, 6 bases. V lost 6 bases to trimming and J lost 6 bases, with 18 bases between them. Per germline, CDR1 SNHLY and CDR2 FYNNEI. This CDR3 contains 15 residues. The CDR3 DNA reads TGTGCCAGCAGCCAGGTTGGGGGTAGCGGCAATGAGCAGTTCTTC. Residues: CASSQVGGSGNEQFF.

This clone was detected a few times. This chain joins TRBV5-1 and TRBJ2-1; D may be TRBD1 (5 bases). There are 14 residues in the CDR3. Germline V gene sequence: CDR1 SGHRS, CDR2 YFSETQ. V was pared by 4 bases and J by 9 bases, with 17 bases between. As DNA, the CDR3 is TGCGCCAGCAGCGTACTGGGCGGAAGGGGTGAGCAGTTCTTC. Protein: CASSVLGGRGEQFF.

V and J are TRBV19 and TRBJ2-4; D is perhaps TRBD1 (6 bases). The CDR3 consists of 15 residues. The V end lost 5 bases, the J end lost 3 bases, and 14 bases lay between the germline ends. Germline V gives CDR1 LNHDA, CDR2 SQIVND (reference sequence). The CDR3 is CASSLQGRGKNIQYF. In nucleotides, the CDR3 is TGTGCCAGTAGTTTACAGGGTCGGGGCAAAAACATTCAGTACTTC.

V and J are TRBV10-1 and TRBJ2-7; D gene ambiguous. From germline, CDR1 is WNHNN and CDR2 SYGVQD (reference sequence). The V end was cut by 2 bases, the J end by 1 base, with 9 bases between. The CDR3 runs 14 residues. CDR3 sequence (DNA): TGCGCCAGCAGTGAGAAGTCAAAATCCTACGAGCAGTACTTC. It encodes CASSEKSKSYEQYF.

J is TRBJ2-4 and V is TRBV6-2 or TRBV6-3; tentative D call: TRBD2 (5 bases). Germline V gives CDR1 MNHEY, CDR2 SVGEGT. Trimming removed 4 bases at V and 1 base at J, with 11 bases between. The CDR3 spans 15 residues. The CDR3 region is CASSSGGSAKNIQYF. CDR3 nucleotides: TGTGCCAGCAGTTCCGGCGGGTCCGCCAAAAACATTCAGTACTTC.

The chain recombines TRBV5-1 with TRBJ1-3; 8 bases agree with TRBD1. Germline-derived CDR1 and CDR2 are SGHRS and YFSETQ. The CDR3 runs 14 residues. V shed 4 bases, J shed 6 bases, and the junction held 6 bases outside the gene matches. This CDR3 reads CASSGQTGANTIYF. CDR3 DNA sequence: TGCGCCAGCAGCGGCCAGACAGGGGCAAACACCATATATTTT.

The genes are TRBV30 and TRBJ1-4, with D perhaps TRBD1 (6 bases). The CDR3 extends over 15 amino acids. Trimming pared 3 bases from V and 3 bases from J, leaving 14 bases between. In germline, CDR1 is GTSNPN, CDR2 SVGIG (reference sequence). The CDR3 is CAWSFKGGSNEKLFF. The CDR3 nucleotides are TGTGCCTGGAGCTTTAAGGGGGGTTCTAATGAAAAACTGTTTTTT.

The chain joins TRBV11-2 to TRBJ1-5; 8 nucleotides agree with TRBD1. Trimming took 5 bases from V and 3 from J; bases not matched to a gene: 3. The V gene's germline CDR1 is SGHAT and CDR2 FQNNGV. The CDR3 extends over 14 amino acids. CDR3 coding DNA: TGTGCCAGCAGCCAGGACAGGGTCAATCAGCCCCAGCATTTT. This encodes CASSQDRVNQPQHF.

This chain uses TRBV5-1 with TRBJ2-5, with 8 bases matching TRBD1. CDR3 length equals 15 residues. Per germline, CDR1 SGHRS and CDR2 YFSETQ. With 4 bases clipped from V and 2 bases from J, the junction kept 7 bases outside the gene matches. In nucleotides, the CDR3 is TGCGCCAGCAGCCCGCGGACAGGGAAACAAGAGACCCAGTACTTC. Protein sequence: CASSPRTGKQETQYF.

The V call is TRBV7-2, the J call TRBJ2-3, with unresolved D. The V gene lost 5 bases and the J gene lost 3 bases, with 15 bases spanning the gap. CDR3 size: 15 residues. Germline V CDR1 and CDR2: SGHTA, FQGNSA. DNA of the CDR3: TGTGCCAGCAGCCCCTCGACGGCCCGGACAGATACGCAGTATTTT. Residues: CASSPSTARTDTQYF.